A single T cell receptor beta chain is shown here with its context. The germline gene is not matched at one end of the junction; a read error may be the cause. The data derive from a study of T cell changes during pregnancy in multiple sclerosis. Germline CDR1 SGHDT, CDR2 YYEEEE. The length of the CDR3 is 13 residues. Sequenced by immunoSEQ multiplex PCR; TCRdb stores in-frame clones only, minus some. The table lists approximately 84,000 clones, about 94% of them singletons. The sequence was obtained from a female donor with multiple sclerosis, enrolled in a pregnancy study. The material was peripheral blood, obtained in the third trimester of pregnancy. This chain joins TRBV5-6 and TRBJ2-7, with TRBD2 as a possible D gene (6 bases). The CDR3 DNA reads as TGTGCCAGCAGCTTGGATACTAGCCCCATCAACTCCTTC. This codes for CASSLDTSPINSF.